The clone carrying this T cell receptor beta chain has just a few counts. No antigen is known for it. This CDR3 contains 13 residues. Germline V gene data show CDR1 as SGHDT and CDR2 as YYEEEE. With 4 bases removed from V and 9 bases from J, the gap between germline ends came to 17 bases. This sample was included in a study of T cells after yellow fever vaccination. Study conclusions and caveats: Re-detected after boosting: most primary clones, 95% to 98% of CD4 and 80% to 90% of CD8. Contaminating bulk clonotypes could be abundant in FACS-sorted repertoires.

Each CDR3 protein gets one entry after TCRdb re-called the 5' RACE reads with MiXCR. The sample holds around 320,000 distinct CDR3 sequences; approximately 11% are singletons and the top ten take roughly 3%. V is TRBV5-6 and J is TRBJ2-7; a possible D gene is TRBD2 (6 bases). This receptor was obtained from a man between 18 and 29 years old who received the YFV17D yellow fever vaccine. This specimen was CD4+ T cells sorted from PBMCs, taken 45 days after the yellow fever booster vaccination. In DNA form, the CDR3 reads TGTGCCAGCAGCACCCGGAACCTCGGGGGGCAGTACTTC. As protein: CASSTRNLGGQYF.